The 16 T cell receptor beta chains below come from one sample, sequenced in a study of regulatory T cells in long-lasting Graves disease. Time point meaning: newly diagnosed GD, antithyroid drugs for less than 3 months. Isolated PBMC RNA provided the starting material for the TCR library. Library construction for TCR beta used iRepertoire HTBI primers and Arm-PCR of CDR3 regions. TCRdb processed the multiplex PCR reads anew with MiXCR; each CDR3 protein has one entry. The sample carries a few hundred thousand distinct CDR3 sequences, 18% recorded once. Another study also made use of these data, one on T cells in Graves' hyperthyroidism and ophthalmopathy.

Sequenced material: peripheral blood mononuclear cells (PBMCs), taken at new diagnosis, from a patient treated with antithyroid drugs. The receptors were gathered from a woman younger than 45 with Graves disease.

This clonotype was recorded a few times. CDR3: CASSQGTGRNYGYTF. Written as DNA, the CDR3 is TGTGCCAGCAGCCAAGGGACAGGCCGTAACTATGGCTACACCTTC. The chain recombines TRBV4-2 with TRBJ1-2; 7 nucleotides line up with TRBD1. The CDR3 runs to 15 residues. Germline assignment: CDR1 LGHNA and CDR2 YNFKEQ. V lost 1 base and J lost 1; bases outside the gene matches: 3.

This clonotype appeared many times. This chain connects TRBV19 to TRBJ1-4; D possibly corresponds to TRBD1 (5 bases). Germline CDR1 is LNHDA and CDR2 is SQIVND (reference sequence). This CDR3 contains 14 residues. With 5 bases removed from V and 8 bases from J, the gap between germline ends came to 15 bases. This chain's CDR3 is CASSPSGTFEKLFF. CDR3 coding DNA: TGTGCCAGTAGTCCGAGTGGGACCTTCGAAAAACTGTTTTTT.

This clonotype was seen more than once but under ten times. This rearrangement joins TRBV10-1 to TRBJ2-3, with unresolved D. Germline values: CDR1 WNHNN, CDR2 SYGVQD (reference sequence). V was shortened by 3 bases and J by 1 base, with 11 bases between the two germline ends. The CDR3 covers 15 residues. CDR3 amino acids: CASSDESLGTDTQYF. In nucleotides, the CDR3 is TGCGCCAGCAGTGACGAGTCTCTAGGCACAGATACGCAGTATTTT.

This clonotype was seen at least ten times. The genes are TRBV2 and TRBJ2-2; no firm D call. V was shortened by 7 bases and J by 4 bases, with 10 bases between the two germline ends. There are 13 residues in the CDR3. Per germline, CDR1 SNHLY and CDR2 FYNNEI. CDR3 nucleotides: TGTGCCAGCAAAGTCGAGAGCACCGGGGAGCTGTTTTTT. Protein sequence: CASKVESTGELFF.

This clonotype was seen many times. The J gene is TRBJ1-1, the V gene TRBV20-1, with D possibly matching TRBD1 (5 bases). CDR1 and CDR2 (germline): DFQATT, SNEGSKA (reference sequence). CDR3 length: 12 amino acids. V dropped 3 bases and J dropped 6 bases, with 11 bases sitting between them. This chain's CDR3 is CSASFGAPEAFF. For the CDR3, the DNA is TGCAGTGCTAGTTTTGGGGCCCCTGAAGCTTTCTTT.

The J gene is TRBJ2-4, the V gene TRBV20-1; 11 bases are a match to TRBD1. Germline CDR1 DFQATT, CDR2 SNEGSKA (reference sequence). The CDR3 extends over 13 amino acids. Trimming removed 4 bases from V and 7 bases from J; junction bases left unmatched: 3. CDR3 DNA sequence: TGCAGTGCTAAAGGACAGGGGGCGAACATTCAGTACTTC. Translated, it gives CSAKGQGANIQYF.

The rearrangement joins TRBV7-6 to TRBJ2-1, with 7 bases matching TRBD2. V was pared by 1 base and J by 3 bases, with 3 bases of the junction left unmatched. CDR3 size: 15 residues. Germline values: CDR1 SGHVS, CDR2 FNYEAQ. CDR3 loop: CASSLVSGGYNEQFF. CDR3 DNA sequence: TGTGCCAGCAGCTTAGTGTCGGGGGGCTACAATGAGCAGTTCTTC.

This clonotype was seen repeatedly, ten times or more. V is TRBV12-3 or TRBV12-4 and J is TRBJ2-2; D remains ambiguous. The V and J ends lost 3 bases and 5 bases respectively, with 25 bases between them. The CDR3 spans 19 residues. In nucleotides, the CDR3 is TGTGCCAGCAGTTTTGTACCCTCGAGCACGTGGATTGCAACCGGGGAGCTGTTTTTT. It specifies CASSFVPSSTWIATGELFF.

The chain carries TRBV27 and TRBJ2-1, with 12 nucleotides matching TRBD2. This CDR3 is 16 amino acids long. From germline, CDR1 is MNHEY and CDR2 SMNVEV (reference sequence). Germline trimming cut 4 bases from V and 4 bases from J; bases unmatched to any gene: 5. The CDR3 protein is CASSSLAGGGYNEQFF. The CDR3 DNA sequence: TGTGCCAGCAGTTCTCTAGCGGGGGGGGGATACAATGAGCAGTTCTTC.

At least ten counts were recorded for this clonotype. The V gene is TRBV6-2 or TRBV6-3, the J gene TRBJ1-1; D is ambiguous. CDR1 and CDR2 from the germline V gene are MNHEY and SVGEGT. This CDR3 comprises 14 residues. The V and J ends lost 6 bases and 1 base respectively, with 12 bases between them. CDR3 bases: TGTGCCAGCAGCTTAGCAGGCGGGAACACTGAAGCTTTCTTT. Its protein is CASSLAGGNTEAFF.

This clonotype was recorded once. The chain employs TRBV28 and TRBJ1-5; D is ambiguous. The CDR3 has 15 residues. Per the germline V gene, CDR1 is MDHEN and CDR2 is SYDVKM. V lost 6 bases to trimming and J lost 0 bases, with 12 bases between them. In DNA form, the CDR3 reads TGTGCCAGCAGGGTTTTCAAGCATAGCAATCAGCCCCAGCATTTT. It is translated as CASRVFKHSNQPQHF. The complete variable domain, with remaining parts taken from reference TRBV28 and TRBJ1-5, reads DVKVTQSSRYLVKRTGEKVFLECVQDMDHENMFWYRQDPGLGLRLIYFSYDVKMKEKGDIPEGYSVSREKKERFSLILESASTNQTSMYLCASRVFKHSNQPQHFGDGTRLSIL.

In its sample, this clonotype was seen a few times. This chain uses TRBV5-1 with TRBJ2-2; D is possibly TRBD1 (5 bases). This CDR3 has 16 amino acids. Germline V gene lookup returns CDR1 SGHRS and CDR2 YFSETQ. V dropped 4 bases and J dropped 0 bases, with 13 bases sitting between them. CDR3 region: CASSGYRMANTGELFF. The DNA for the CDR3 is TGCGCCAGCAGCGGATACAGGATGGCGAACACCGGGGAGCTGTTTTTT.

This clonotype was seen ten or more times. CDR3 protein: CASSDRGIYGYTF. CDR3 in DNA: TGTGCCAGCAGTGATCGGGGGATCTATGGCTACACCTTC. The rearrangement uses TRBV2 and TRBJ1-2, with D perhaps matching TRBD1 (5 bases). CDR1 is SNHLY, CDR2 FYNNEI, per germline. CDR3 size: 13 residues. The germline V and J ends were trimmed by 3 bases and 4 bases, with 9 bases remaining between them.

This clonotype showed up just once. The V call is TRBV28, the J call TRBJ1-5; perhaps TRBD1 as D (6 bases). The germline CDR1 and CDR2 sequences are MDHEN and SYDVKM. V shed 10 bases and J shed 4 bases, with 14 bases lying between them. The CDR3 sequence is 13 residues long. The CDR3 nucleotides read TGTGCCATCCAAACAGGGACAAATCAGCCCCAGCATTTT. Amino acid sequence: CAIQTGTNQPQHF.

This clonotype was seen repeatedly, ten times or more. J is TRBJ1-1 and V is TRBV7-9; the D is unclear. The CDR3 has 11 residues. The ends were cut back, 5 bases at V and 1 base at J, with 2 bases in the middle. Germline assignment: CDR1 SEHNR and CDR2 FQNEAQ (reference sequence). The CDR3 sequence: CASSRNTEAFF. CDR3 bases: TGTGCCAGCAGCCGGAACACTGAAGCTTTCTTT.

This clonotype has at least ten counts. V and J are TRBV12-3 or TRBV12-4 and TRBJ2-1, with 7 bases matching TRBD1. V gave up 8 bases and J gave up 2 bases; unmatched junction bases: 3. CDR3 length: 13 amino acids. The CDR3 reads CASLRGPYNEQFF. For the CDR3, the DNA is TGTGCCAGCTTAAGGGGGCCCTACAATGAGCAGTTCTTC.